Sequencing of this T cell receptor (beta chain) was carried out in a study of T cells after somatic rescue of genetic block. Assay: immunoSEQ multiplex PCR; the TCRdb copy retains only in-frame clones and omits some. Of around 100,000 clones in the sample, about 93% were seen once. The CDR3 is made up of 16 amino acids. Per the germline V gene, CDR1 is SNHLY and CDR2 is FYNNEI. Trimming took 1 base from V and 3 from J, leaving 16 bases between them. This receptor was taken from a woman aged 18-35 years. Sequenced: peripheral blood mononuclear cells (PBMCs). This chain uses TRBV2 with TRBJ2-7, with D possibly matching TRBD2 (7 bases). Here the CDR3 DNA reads TGTGCCAGCAGTGAAGAGATGGGGGGGCTACACTACGAGCAGTACTTC. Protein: CASSEEMGGLHYEQYF. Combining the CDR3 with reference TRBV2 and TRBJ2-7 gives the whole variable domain EPEVTQTPSHQVTQMGQEVILRCVPISNHLYFYWYRQILGQKVEFLVSFYNNEISEKSEIFDDQFSVERPDGSNFTLKIRSTKLEDSAMYFCASSEEMGGLHYEQYFGPGTRLTVT.